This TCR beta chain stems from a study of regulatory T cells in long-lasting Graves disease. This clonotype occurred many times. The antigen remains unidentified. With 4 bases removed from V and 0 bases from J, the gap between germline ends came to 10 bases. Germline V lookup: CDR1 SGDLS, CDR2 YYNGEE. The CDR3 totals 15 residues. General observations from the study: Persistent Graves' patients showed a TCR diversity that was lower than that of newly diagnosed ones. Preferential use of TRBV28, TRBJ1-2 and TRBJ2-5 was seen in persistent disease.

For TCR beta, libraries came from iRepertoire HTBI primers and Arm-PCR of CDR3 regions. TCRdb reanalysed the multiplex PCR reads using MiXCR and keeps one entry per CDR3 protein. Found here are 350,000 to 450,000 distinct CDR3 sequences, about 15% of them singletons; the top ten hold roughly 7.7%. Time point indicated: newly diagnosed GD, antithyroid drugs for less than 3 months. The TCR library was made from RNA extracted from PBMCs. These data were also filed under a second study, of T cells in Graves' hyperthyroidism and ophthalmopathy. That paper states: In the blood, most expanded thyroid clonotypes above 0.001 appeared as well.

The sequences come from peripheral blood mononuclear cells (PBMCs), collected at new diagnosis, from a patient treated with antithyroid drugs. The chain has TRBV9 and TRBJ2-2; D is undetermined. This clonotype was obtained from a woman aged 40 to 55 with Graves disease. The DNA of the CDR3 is TGTGCCAGCAGCTTGGGCAGCGCGAACACCGGGGAGCTGTTTTTT. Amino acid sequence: CASSLGSANTGELFF.